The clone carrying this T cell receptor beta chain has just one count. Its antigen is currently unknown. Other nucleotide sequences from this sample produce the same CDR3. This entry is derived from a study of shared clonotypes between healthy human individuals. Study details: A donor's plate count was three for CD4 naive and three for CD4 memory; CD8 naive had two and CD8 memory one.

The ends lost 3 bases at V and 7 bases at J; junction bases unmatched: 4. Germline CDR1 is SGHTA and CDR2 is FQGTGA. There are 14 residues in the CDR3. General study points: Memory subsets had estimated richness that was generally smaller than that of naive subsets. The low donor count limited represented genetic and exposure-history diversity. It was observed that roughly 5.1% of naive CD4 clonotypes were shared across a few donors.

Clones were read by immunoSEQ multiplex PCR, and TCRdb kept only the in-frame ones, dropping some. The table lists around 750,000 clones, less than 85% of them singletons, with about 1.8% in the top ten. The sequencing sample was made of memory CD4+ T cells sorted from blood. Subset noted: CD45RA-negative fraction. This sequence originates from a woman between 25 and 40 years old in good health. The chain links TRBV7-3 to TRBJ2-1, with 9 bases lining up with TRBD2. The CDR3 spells CASSLAGGWNEQFF. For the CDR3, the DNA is TGTGCCAGCAGCTTGGCGGGAGGGTGGAATGAGCAGTTCTTC.